A selection of T cell receptor beta chains follows, all from one sample in a study of identical twins. From the 5' RACE reads, TCRdb called clonotypes with MiXCR, one entry per CDR3 protein. This sample has hundreds of thousands of distinct CDR3 sequences, with about 20% found just once. A further study also used this sample, focusing on T cells expressing NK-cell markers.

The sequencing sample was made of PBMCs. The receptors stem from a woman younger than 30 in good health. Each CDR3 is given with its conserved first and last residue. A D gene is named only where the DNA matches it firmly. Clone size is shown for a subset of rows, as once, few, many or a class of expanded clone.

D	size	V	J	DNA	CDR3
TRBD1	.	TRBV7-9	TRBJ1-4	TGTGCCAGTCGCGCGGGCTTTGTAGGGGGCACCGAAAAACTGTTTTTT	CASRAGFVGGTEKLFF
.	few	TRBV5-1	TRBJ1-1	TGCGCCAGCAGCTTGGACCGCACTGAAGCTTTCTTT	CASSLDRTEAFF
.	.	TRBV13	TRBJ2-7	TGTGCCAGCAGCTTCAGGAGTAGCGTCTACGAGCAGTACTTC	CASSFRSSVYEQYF
.	few	TRBV20-1	TRBJ1-3	TGCAGTGCTACAGCTACAGGGATCTCTGGAAACACCATATATTTT	CSATATGISGNTIYF
TRBD2	many	TRBV24-1	TRBJ2-1	TGTGCCACCAGTCCGGGGACTAGCGGTACAAGGGAGCAGTTCTTC	CATSPGTSGTREQFF
TRBD1	many	TRBV7-8	TRBJ2-7	TGTGCCAGCAGGTTTAGCCAGGGGGCCTCCTACGAGCAGTACTTC	CASRFSQGASYEQYF
TRBD1	few	TRBV12-3/TRBV12-4	TRBJ2-3	TGTGCCAGCAGGGGGACAGGGGAGTATACGCAGTATTTT	CASRGTGEYTQYF
.	few	TRBV6-1	TRBJ2-3	TGTGCCAGCAGCTCTACGGTGGTGGATACGCAGTATTTT	CASSSTVVDTQYF
.	few	TRBV10-3	TRBJ2-7	TGTGCCATCGCGGCCCCTGCTCCTACTGAGCAGTACTTC	CAIAAPAPTEQYF
.	.	TRBV5-1	TRBJ1-4	TGCGCCAGCAGCTTACAGGGATACGAAAAACTGTTTTTT	CASSLQGYEKLFF
.	.	TRBV20-1	TRBJ2-7	TGCAGTGCTCGCGATGTCAGGGTTTCCTACGAGCAGTACTTC	CSARDVRVSYEQYF
.	.	TRBV12-3/TRBV12-4	TRBJ1-1	TGTGCCAGCACCCCTACAGGTGAAGCTTTCTTT	CASTPTGEAFF
.	.	TRBV5-5	TRBJ2-7	TGTGCCAGCAGCTTGGATTGGGGCCTACTCTACGAGCAGTACTTC	CASSLDWGLLYEQYF
.	.	TRBV5-5	TRBJ2-7	TGTGCCAGCAGGCGAGCGCACTCCTCCTACGAGCAGTACTTC	CASRRAHSSYEQYF
.	.	TRBV25-1	TRBJ1-6	TGTGACCCTGACCGGGGCGTCGGAAGATCACCCCTCCACTTT	CDPDRGVGRSPLHF
.	many	TRBV29-1	TRBJ2-5	TGCAGCGTTGTGTTGTCCTCGGAGACCCAGTACTTC	CSVVLSSETQYF
TRBD2	many	TRBV7-8	TRBJ2-1	TGTGCCAGCAGCTCAACTAGCGGGGGGAGCAATGAGTTCTTC	CASSSTSGGSNEFF
.	few	TRBV10-3	TRBJ2-2	TGTGCCATCAGCCGACAAGCAGCGAACACCGGGGAGCTGTTTTTT	CAISRQAANTGELFF
TRBD1	.	TRBV5-4	TRBJ2-1	TGTGCCAGCAGAAGGGACAGAGCAAACAATGAGCAGTTCTTC	CASRRDRANNEQFF
.	few	TRBV7-3	TRBJ2-5	TGTGCCAGCAGCTTAACGGCTAGCACGGAGACCCAGTACTTC	CASSLTASTETQYF
.	.	TRBV4-3	TRBJ2-7	TGCGCCAGCAGCCAAGATCTTGGGGTCGAGCAGTACTTC	CASSQDLGVEQYF
.	few	TRBV10-3	TRBJ1-2	TGTGCCATCAGTCCGGGCCCGTCCTATGGCTACACCTTC	CAISPGPSYGYTF
.	many	TRBV20-1	TRBJ1-2	TGCAGTGCTCCGGCGACAAATAACTATGGCTACACCTTC	CSAPATNNYGYTF
TRBD2	.	TRBV6-2/TRBV6-3	TRBJ2-7	TGTGCCAGCACCGGACTAGCGGGAAGAAATTACGAGCAGTACTTC	CASTGLAGRNYEQYF
.	.	TRBV12-3/TRBV12-4	TRBJ2-1	TGTGCCAGCAGCCCCCTGGGGCAGGGTACTGGGGAGCAGTTCTTC	CASSPLGQGTGEQFF
TRBD2	.	TRBV29-1	TRBJ2-1	TGCAGCGTGATTAGCGGGAGGGGTTTCAGCGAGCAGTTCTTC	CSVISGRGFSEQFF
TRBD2	few	TRBV15	TRBJ2-1	TGTGCCACCAGCTCTAGGGCGGGGGGGCCGTCCAATGAGCAGTTCTTC	CATSSRAGGPSNEQFF
.	once	TRBV13	TRBJ2-7	TGTGCCAGCAGCCCCGCTACCTCCTACGAGCAGTACTTC	CASSPATSYEQYF